What follows is one T cell receptor beta chain and its context. Its specificity is not known. Germline lookup yields CDR1 LGHNA and CDR2 YNFKEQ. The V gene lost 0 bases and the J gene lost 1 base, with 10 bases spanning the gap. The CDR3 is 16 residues long. The data stem from a study of blood T cells in healthy people across ages. Study-level points and caveats: TCR beta diversity was tightly associated with the proportion of naive T cells.

Primers used in a second PCR of about 7 to 12 cycles were a sample-barcoded 5' primer and a J-beta primer mix. Researchers report that each sample yielded at least 3 million CDR3-containing paired-end reads. TCRdb re-derived calls from the 5' RACE reads in MiXCR, one entry per CDR3 protein. The repertoire holds about 1.5 million distinct CDR3 sequences, with around 40% as singletons. Source material: blood. V usage is TRBV4-2 and J usage is TRBJ2-4, with unresolved D. The receptor was derived from a woman between 18 and 29 years old in good health. CDR3 nucleotide sequence: TGTGCCAGCAGCCAAGAGGGCCTAGGGGCCAAAAACATTCAGTACTTC. Its translation: CASSQEGLGAKNIQYF.